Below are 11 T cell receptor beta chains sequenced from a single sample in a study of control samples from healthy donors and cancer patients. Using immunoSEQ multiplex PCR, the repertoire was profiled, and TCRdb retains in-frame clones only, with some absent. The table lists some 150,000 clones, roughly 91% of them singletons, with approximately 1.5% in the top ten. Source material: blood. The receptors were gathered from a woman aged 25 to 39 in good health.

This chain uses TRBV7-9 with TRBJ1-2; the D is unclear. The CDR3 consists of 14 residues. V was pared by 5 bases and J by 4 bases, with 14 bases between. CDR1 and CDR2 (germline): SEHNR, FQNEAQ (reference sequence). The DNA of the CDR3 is TGTGCCAGCAGCCCCCTAGGGTTGGCCTATGGCTACACCTTC. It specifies CASSPLGLAYGYTF.

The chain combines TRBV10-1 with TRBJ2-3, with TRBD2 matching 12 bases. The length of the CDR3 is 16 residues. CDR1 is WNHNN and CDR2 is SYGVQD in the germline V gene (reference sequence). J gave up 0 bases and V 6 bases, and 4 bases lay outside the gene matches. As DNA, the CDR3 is TGCGCCAGCAGCTCCGGACTAGCGGGGAGCACAGATACGCAGTATTTT. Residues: CASSSGLAGSTDTQYF.

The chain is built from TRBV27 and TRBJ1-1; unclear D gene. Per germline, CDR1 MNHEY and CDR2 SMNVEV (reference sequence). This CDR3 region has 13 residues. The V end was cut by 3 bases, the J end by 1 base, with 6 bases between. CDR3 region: CASSLVPNTEAFF. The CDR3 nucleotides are TGTGCCAGCAGTTTGGTTCCGAACACTGAAGCTTTCTTT.

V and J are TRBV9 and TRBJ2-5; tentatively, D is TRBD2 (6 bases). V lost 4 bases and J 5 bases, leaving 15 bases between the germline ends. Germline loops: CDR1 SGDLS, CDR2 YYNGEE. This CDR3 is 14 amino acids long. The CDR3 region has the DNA TGTGCCAGCAGCCCCCGACTAGTAGGTGAGACCCAGTACTTC. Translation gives CASSPRLVGETQYF.

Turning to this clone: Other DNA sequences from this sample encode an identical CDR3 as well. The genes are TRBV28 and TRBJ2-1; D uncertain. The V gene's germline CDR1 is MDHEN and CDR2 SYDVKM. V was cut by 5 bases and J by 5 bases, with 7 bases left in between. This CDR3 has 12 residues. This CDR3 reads CASSPPNNEQFF. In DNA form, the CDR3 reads TGTGCCAGCAGTCCCCCAAACAATGAGCAGTTCTTC.

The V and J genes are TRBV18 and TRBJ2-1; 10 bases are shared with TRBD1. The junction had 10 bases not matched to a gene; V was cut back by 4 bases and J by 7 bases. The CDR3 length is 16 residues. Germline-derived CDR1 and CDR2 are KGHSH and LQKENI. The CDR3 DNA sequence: TGTGCCAGCTCACTGACCGGGACAGGGGCTCAGAATGAGCAGTTCTTC. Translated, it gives CASSLTGTGAQNEQFF.

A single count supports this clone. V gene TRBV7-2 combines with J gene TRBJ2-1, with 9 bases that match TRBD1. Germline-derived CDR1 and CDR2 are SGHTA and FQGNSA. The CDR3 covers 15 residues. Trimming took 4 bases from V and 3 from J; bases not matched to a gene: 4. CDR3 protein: CASSSPGQGYNEQFF. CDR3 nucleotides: TGTGCCAGCAGCTCCCCGGGACAGGGCTACAATGAGCAGTTCTTC. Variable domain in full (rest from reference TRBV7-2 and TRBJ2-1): GAGVSQSPSNKVTEKGKDVELRCDPISGHTALYWYRQSLGQGLEFLIYFQGNSAPDKSGLPSDRFSAERTGGSVSTLTIQRTQQEDSAVYLCASSSPGQGYNEQFFGPGTRLTVL.

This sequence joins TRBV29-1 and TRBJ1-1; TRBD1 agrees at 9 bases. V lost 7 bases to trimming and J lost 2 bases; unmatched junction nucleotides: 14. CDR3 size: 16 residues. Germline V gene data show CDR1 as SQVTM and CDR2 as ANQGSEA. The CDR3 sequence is CSAPGQGFGGNTEAFF. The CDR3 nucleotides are TGCAGCGCCCCGGGACAGGGATTTGGAGGAAACACTGAAGCTTTCTTT. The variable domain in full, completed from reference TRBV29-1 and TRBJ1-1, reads SAVISQKPSRDICQRGTSLTIQCQVDSQVTMMFWYRQQPGQSLTLIATANQGSEATYESGFVIDKFPISRPNLTFSTLTVSNMSPEDSSIYLCSAPGQGFGGNTEAFFGQGTRLTVV.

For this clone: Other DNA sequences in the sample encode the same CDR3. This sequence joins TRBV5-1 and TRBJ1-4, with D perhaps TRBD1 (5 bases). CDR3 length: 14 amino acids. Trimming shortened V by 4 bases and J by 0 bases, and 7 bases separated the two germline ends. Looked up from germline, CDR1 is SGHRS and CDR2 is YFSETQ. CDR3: CASSPTATNEKLFF. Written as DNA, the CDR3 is TGCGCCAGCAGCCCGACAGCAACTAATGAAAAACTGTTTTTT.

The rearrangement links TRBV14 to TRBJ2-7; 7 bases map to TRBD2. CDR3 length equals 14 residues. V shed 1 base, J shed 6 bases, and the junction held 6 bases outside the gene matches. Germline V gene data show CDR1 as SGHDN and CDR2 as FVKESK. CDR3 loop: CASSQVGGVGEQYF. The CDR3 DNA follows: TGTGCCAGCAGCCAAGTGGGGGGGGTCGGCGAGCAGTACTTC.

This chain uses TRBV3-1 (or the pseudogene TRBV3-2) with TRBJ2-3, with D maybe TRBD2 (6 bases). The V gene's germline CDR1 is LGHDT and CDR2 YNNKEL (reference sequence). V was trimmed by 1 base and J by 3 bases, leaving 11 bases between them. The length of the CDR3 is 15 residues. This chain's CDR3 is CASSQGLDITDTQYF. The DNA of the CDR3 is TGTGCCAGCAGCCAAGGACTAGATATTACAGATACGCAGTATTTT.